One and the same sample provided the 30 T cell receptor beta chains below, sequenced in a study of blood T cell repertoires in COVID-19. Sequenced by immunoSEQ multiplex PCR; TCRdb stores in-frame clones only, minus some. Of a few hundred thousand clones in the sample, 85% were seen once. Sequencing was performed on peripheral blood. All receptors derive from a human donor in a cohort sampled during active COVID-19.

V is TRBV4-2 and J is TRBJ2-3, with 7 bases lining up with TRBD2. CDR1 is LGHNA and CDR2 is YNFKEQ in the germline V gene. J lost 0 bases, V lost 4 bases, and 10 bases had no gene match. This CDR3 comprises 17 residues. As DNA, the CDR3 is TGTGCCAGCAGCCCGCACCCGGGACTAACGAGCACAGATACGCAGTATTTT. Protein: CASSPHPGLTSTDTQYF.

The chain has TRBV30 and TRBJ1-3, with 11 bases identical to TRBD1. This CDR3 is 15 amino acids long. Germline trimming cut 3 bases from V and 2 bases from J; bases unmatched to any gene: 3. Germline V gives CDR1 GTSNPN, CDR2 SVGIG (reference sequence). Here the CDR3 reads CAWRRTGGPGNTIYF. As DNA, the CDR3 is TGTGCCTGGAGGCGGACAGGGGGCCCTGGAAACACCATATATTTT.

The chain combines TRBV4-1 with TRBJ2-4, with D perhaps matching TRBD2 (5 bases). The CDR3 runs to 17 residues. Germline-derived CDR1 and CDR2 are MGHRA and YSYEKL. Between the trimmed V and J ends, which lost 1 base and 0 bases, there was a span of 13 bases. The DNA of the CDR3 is TGCGCCAGCAGCCAAGGCTGGGGAGAGGTAGCCAAAAACATTCAGTACTTC. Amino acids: CASSQGWGEVAKNIQYF.

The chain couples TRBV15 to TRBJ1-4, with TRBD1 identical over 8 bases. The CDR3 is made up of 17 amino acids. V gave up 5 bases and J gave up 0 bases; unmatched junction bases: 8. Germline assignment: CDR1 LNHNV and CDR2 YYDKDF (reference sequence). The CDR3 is CATSLGQGRATNEKLFF. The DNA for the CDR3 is TGTGCCACCAGCCTCGGACAGGGCAGGGCAACTAATGAAAAACTGTTTTTT.

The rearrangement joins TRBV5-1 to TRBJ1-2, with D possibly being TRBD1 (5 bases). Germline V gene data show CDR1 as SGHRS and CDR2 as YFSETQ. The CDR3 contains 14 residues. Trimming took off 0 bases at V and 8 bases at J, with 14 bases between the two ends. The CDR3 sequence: CASSLAGQGGGYTF. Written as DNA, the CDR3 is TGCGCCAGCAGCTTGGCCGGGCAGGGAGGCGGCTACACCTTC.

The CDR3 DNA follows: TGTGCCACCAGTGATCCTCTAGCGGGGCTCACAGATACGCAGTATTTT. Translation gives CATSDPLAGLTDTQYF. The chain couples TRBV24-1 to TRBJ2-3; 9 bases match TRBD2. Trimming took 3 bases from V and 2 from J; bases not matched to a gene: 5. The CDR3 contains 16 residues. Germline values: CDR1 KGHDR, CDR2 SFDVKD.

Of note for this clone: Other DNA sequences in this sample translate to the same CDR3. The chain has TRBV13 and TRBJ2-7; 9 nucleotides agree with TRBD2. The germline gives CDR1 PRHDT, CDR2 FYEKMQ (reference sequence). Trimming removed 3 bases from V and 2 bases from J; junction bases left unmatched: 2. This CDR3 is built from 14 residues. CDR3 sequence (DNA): TGTGCCAGCAGCTTTAGCGGGGGAGCCTACGAGCAGTACTTC. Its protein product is CASSFSGGAYEQYF.

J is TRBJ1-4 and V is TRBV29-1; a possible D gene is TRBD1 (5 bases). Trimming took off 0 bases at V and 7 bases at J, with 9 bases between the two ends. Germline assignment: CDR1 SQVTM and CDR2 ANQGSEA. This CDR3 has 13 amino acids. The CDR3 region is CSVEDRGTEKLFF. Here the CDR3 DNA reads TGCAGCGTTGAAGATCGGGGGACTGAAAAACTGTTTTTT.

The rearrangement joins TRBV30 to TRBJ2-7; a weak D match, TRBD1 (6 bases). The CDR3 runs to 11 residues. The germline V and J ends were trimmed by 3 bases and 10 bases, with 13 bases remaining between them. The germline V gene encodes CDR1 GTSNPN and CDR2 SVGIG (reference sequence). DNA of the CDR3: TGTGCCTGGAGAAGAGGGGGATTTCAGTACTTC. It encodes CAWRRGGFQYF.

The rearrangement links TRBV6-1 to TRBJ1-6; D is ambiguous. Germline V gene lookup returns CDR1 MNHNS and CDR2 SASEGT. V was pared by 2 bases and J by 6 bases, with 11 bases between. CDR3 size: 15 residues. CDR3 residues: CASSERGDPNSPLHF. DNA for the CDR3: TGTGCCAGCAGTGAACGGGGAGACCCTAATTCACCCCTCCACTTT.

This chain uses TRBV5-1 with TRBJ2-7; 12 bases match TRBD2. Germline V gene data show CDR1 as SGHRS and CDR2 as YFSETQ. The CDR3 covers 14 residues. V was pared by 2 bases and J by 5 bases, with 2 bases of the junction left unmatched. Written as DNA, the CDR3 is TGCGCCAGCAGCTTCCGACTAGCGGGGGACGAGCAGTACTTC. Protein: CASSFRLAGDEQYF.

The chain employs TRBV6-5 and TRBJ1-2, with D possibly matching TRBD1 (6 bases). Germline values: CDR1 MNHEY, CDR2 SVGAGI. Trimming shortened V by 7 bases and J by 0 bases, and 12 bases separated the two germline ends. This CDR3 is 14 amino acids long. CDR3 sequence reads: CASKATGSNYGYTF. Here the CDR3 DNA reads TGTGCCAGCAAAGCGACAGGATCTAACTATGGCTACACCTTC.

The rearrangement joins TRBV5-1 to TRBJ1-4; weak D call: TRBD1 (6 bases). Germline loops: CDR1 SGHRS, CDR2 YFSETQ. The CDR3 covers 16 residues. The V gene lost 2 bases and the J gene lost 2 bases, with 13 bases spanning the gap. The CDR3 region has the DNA TGCGCCAGCAGCTTTATGACAGGTATGACTAATGAAAAACTGTTTTTT. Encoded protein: CASSFMTGMTNEKLFF.

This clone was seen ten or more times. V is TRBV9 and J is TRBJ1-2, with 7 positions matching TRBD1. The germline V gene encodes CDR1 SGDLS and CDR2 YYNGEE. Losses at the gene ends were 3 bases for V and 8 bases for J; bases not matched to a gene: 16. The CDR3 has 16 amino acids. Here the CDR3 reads CASSGRGDSDLRGYTF. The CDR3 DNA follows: TGTGCCAGCAGCGGGAGAGGGGACAGCGACTTAAGAGGCTACACCTTC.

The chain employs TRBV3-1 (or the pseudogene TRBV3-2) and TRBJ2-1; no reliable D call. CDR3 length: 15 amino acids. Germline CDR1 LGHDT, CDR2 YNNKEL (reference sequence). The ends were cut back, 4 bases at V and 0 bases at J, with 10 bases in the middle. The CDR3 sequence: CASSPAGSSYNEQFF. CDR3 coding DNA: TGTGCCAGCAGCCCTGCAGGTAGCTCCTACAATGAGCAGTTCTTC.

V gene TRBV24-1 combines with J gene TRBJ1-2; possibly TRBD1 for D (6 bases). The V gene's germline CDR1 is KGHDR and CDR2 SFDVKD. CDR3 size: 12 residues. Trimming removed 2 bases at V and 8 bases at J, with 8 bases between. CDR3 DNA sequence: TGTGCCACCAGTGATTACAGGGACGGCTACACCTTC. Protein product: CATSDYRDGYTF.

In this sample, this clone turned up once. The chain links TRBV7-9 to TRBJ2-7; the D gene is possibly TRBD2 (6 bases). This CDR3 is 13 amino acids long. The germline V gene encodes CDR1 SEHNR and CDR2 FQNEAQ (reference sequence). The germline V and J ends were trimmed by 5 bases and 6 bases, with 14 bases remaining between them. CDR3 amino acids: CASSPPGTGEQYF. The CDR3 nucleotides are TGTGCCAGCAGCCCGCCGGGGACTGGCGAGCAGTACTTC. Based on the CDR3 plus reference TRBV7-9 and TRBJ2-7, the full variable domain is DTGVSQNPRHKITKRGQNVTFRCDPISEHNRLYWYRQTLGQGPEFLTYFQNEAQLEKSRLLSDRFSAERPKGSFSTLEIQRTEQGDSAMYLCASSPPGTGEQYFGPGTRLTVT.

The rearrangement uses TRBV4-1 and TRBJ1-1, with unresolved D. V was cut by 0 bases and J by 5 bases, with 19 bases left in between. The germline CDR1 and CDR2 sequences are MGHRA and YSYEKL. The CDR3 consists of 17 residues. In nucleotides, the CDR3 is TGCGCCAGCAGCCAAGATCGGGTAACCGTCGAATGGACTGAAGCTTTCTTT. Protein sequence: CASSQDRVTVEWTEAFF.

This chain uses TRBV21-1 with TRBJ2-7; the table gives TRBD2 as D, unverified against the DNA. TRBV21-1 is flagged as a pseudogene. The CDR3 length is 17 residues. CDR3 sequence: CASSKVVVSEVNYEQYF. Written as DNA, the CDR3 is TGTGCCAGCAGCAAAGTAGTAGTTTCCGAGGTGAACTACGAGCAGTACTTC.

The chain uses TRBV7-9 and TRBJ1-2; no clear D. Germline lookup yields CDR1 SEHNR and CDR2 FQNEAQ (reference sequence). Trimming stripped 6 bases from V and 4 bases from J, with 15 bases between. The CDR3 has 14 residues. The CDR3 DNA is TGTGCCAGCAGTCGACCCGGGTTCCGCTATGGCTACACCTTC. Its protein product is CASSRPGFRYGYTF.

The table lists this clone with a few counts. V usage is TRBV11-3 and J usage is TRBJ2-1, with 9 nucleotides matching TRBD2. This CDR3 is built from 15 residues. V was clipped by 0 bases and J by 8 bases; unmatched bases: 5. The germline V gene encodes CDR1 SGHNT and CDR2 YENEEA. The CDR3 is CASSLDGGGADEQFF. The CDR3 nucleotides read TGTGCCAGCAGCTTAGATGGCGGGGGGGCCGATGAGCAGTTCTTC. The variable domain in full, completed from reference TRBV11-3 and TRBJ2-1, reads EAGVVQSPRYKIIEKKQPVAFWCNPISGHNTLYWYLQNLGQGPELLIRYENEEAVDDSQLPKDRFSAERLKGVDSTLKIQPAELGDSAVYLCASSLDGGGADEQFFGPGTRLTVL.

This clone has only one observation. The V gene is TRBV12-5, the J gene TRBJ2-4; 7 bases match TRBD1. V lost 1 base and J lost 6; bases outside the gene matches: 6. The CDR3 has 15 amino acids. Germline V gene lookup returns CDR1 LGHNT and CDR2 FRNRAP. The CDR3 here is CASGLGQGVGNIQYF. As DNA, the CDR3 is TGTGCTAGTGGTTTGGGACAGGGAGTAGGAAACATTCAGTACTTC.

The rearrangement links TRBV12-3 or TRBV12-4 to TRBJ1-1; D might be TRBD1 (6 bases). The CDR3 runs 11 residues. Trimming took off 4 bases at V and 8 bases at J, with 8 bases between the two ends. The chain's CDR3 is CASSYTGEAFF. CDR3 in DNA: TGTGCCAGCAGTTATACAGGGGAAGCTTTCTTT.

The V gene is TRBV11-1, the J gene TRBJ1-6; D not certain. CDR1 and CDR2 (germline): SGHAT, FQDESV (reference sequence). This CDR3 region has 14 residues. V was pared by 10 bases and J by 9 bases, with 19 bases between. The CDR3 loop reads CATASGNVGSPLHF. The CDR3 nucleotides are TGTGCCACCGCCTCGGGGAACGTTGGTTCACCCCTCCACTTT.

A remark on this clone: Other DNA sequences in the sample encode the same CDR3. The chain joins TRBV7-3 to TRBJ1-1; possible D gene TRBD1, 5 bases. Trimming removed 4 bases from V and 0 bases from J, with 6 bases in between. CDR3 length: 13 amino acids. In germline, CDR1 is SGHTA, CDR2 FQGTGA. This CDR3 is CASSSQVNTEAFF. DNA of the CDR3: TGTGCCAGCAGCTCACAGGTGAACACTGAAGCTTTCTTT. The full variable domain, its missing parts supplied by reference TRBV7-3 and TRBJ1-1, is GAGVSQTPSNKVTEKGKYVELRCDPISGHTALYWYRQSLGQGPEFLIYFQGTGAADDSGLPNDRFFAVRPEGSVSTLKIQRTERGDSAVYLCASSSQVNTEAFFGQGTRLTVV.

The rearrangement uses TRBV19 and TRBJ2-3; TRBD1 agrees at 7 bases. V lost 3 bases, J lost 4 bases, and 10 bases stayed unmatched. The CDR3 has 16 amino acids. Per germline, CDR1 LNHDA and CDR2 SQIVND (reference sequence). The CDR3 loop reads CASSISGQESADTQYF. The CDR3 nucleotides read TGTGCCAGTAGTATTTCTGGACAGGAGAGTGCAGATACGCAGTATTTT. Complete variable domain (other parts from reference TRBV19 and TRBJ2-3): DGGITQSPKYLFRKEGQNVTLSCEQNLNHDAMYWYRQDPGQGLRLIYYSQIVNDFQKGDIAEGYSVSREKKESFPLTVTSAQKNPTAFYLCASSISGQESADTQYFGPGTRLTVL.

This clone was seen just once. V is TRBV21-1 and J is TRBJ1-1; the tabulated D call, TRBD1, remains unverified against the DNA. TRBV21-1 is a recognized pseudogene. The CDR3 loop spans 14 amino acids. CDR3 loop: CASSKWGSSTEAFF. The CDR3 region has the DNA TGTGCCAGCAGCAAGTGGGGCTCATCGACTGAAGCTTTCTTT.

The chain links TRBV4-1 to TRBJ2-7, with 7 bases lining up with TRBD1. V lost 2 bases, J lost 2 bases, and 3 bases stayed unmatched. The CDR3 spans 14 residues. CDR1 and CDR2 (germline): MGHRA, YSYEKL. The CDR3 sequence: CASSQRTGPYEQYF. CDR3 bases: TGCGCCAGCAGCCAAAGGACAGGTCCCTACGAGCAGTACTTC.

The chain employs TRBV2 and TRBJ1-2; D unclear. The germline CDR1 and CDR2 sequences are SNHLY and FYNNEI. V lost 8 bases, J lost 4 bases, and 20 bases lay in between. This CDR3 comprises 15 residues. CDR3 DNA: TGTGCCAGCCACCCCCTGTTTAGCGACGGCTATGGCTACACCTTC. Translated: CASHPLFSDGYGYTF.

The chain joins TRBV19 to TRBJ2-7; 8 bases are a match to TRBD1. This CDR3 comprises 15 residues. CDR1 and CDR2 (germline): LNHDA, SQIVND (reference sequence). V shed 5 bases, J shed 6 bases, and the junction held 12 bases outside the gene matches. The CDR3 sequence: CASSPYGQGRGEQYF. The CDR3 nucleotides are TGTGCCAGTAGTCCATACGGACAGGGAAGAGGCGAGCAGTACTTC.